The rows below give T cell receptor beta chains drawn from one sample of a study of blood T cell repertoires in COVID-19. Measured with immunoSEQ multiplex PCR; TCRdb has only the in-frame clones, and not every one. Here the sample spans more than 85,000 clones, 60% to 80% being singletons. The sequenced sample consisted of peripheral blood. Receptors were obtained from a woman of 80 years or more with active or convalescent COVID-19. The CDR3 runs from the conserved cysteine through the conserved F or W. Each record gives: J gene, V gene, D gene, clone size, CDR3 length, CDR3 DNA, CDR3 protein. The D gene is left open where the match is weak. Clone size is shown for a subset of rows, as once, few, many or a class of expanded clone.

TRBJ1-1 | TRBV7-9 | . | . | 15 | TGTGCCAGCAGGAACCGTAGATCCGGGAACACTGAAGCTTTCTTT | CASRNRRSGNTEAFF
TRBJ1-4 | TRBV28 | TRBD1 | . | 16 | TGTGCCAGCAGTCGAGCAACGGGACAGCGGAATGAAAAACTGTTTTTT | CASSRATGQRNEKLFF
TRBJ1-5 | TRBV28 | . | once | 14 | TGTGCCAGCAGTTTTTGGCAGAGCAATCAGCCCCAGCATTTT | CASSFWQSNQPQHF
TRBJ1-4 | TRBV30 | . | . | 15 | TGTGCCTGGAGCCAAAAAGGGGGGAGGGTTGAAAAACTGTTTTTT | CAWSQKGGRVEKLFF
TRBJ1-3 | TRBV18 | . | once | 14 | TGTGCCAGCTCACCGGTAGATTCTGGAAACACCATATATTTT | CASSPVDSGNTIYF
TRBJ2-2 | TRBV27 | TRBD2 | . | 15 | TGTGCCAGTAGCGGGAGAGCCGGGGGCACCGGGGAGCTGTTTTTT | CASSGRAGGTGELFF
TRBJ2-5 | TRBV7-9 | TRBD2 | . | 14 | TGTGCCAGCAGACGGACTAGTGGGCAAGAGACCCAGTACTTC | CASRRTSGQETQYF
TRBJ2-7 | TRBV6-6 | . | . | 13 | TGTGCCAGCAGTTACTTGGGAGTCTACGAGCAGTACTTC | CASSYLGVYEQYF
TRBJ2-7 | TRBV29-1 | TRBD1 | . | 13 | TGCAGCGTTGCTTGGACAGGGACTTACGAGCAGTACTTC | CSVAWTGTYEQYF
TRBJ2-7 | TRBV7-8 | . | . | 14 | TGTGCCAGCAGCTTAGTGGGGCAGGCCTACGAGCAGTACTTC | CASSLVGQAYEQYF
TRBJ1-1 | TRBV5-1 | . | . | 15 | TGCGCCAGCAGCTTGGTGTACGGGACTAACACTGAAGCTTTCTTT | CASSLVYGTNTEAFF
TRBJ1-1 | TRBV19 | TRBD1 | . | 15 | TGTGCCAGTAGTATCCTCGGGACAGGGGACACTGAAGCTTTCTTT | CASSILGTGDTEAFF
TRBJ2-3 | TRBV10-2 | TRBD1 | . | 15 | TGCGCCAGCAGTAGCCCTCAGGGGGCGCGGGATACGCAGTATTTT | CASSSPQGARDTQYF
TRBJ2-1 | TRBV5-1 | . | . | 16 | TGCGCCAGCAGCAAGGAGGTAGGGGGCTCCTACAATGAGCAGTTCTTC | CASSKEVGGSYNEQFF
TRBJ2-4 | TRBV19 | . | . | 16 | . | CASTSVGQGSKNIQYF
TRBJ2-5 | TRBV5-1 | . | . | 13 | TGCGCCAGCAGCTTAAGCGTGACGGAGACCCAGTACTTC | CASSLSVTETQYF
TRBJ2-7 | TRBV5-5 | . | few | 14 | TGTGCCAGCAGCTTAGGGGCAGGCTCCTACGAGCAGTACTTC | CASSLGAGSYEQYF
TRBJ1-2 | TRBV5-5 | TRBD1 | many | 16 | TGTGCCAGCAGCTTGGTCCCGGGACAGGGGGCCGGAGGCTACACCTTC | CASSLVPGQGAGGYTF
TRBJ2-3 | TRBV28 | . | . | 15 | TGTGCCAGCAGTTTAAAGGGACTCTACACAGATACGCAGTATTTT | CASSLKGLYTDTQYF
TRBJ1-1 | TRBV7-9 | . | . | 15 | TGTGCCAGCAGCTCATCGAGGGGGTACTGGGCTGAAGCTTTCTTT | CASSSSRGYWAEAFF
TRBJ2-1 | TRBV27 | TRBD2 | . | 13 | TGTGCCAGCCGTACTAGCGGGGGGAATGAGCAGTTCTTC | CASRTSGGNEQFF
TRBJ2-1 | TRBV5-4 | TRBD2 | . | 16 | TGTGCCAGCAGCCAATGGACTAGCGGGAGCGAGGGTGAGCAGTTCTTC | CASSQWTSGSEGEQFF
TRBJ2-1 | TRBV28 | . | . | 13 | TGTGCCAGCAGTTTATTCGGGTCAGGGGATCCGTTCTTC | CASSLFGSGDPFF
TRBJ2-1 | TRBV11-2 | . | . | 17 | TGTGCCAGCAGCTTAGATATCGCGGGGGCAACCTACAATGAGCAGTTCTTC | CASSLDIAGATYNEQFF
TRBJ2-2 | TRBV24-1 | TRBD1 | . | 17 | TGTGCCACCAGTGGGGGGACAGGGGGCGTCAACACCGGGGAGCTGTTTTTT | CATSGGTGGVNTGELFF
TRBJ1-5 | TRBV10-3 | . | . | 16 | TGTGCCATCAGTGAGTCGAGGCACGGTGGCAATCAGCCCCAGCATTTT | CAISESRHGGNQPQHF
TRBJ2-7 | TRBV18 | . | few | 15 | TGTGCCAGCTCACCACCGAGCAGGGCCTCCTACGAGCAGTACTTC | CASSPPSRASYEQYF
TRBJ2-7 | TRBV9 | TRBD2 | . | 14 | TGTGCCAGCAGCGTAGGGACTAGCGGCTACGAGCAGTACTTC | CASSVGTSGYEQYF
TRBJ1-5 | TRBV12-5 | . | . | 16 | TGTGCTAGTGCCCTAGGAGGGATGCATAGCAATCAGCCCCAGCATTTT | CASALGGMHSNQPQHF
TRBJ2-3 | TRBV6-5 | . | . | 15 | TGTGCCAGCAGTTACTCGGGCAATTTCCCAGATACGCAGTATTTT | CASSYSGNFPDTQYF
TRBJ1-4 | TRBV5-6 | TRBD1 | . | 17 | TGTGCCAGCAGCTCCGGGACAGGGCTTTTTTATGGCGAAAAACTGTTTTTT | CASSSGTGLFYGEKLFF
TRBJ2-4 | TRBV15 | . | . | 13 | TGTGCCACCTCTAGCCGGGACAAAAACATTCAGTACTTC | CATSSRDKNIQYF
TRBJ2-3 | TRBV4-1 | TRBD1 | . | 15 | TGCGCCAGCAGCCACCCTGGACAGGGGACAGATACGCAGTATTTT | CASSHPGQGTDTQYF
TRBJ1-2 | TRBV6-6 | TRBD1 | once | 16 | TGTGCCAGCAGTTACCTAGGGACAGGGGGGATTTATAGCTACACCTTC | CASSYLGTGGIYSYTF
TRBJ2-7 | TRBV2 | . | . | 15 | TGTGCCAGCAGTCCACGGTCTCGATTTTCCTACGAGCAGTACTTC | CASSPRSRFSYEQYF
TRBJ2-2 | TRBV18 | . | . | 13 | TGTGCCAGCTCATCGAGCAACACCGGGGAGCTGTTTTTT | CASSSSNTGELFF
TRBJ2-3 | TRBV7-9 | TRBD1 | . | 15 | TGTGCCAGCAGCCCGGGGACAGGGGGAACAGATACGCAGTATTTT | CASSPGTGGTDTQYF
TRBJ1-1 | TRBV9 | TRBD1 | few | 13 | TGTGCCAGCAGCGTAGTGGGGACAGGGGAAGCTTTCTTT | CASSVVGTGEAFF
TRBJ1-1 | TRBV11-3 | . | few | 14 | TGTGCCAGCAGCTTAGTAGGGGGTGAAACTGAAGCTTTCTTT | CASSLVGGETEAFF
TRBJ2-5 | TRBV5-1 | . | . | 13 | TGCGCCAGCAGGAAGGGATCAGGGGAGACCCAGTACTTC | CASRKGSGETQYF
TRBJ2-7 | TRBV18 | . | . | 13 | TGTGCCAGCTCATCCCCCAACTCCTACGAGCAGTACTTC | CASSSPNSYEQYF
TRBJ1-1 | TRBV7-9 | TRBD1 | . | 14 | TGTGCCAGCAGCCCCCGACAGGGGAACACTGAAGCTTTCTTT | CASSPRQGNTEAFF
TRBJ1-6 | TRBV2 | TRBD1 | . | 17 | TGTGCCAGCAGTGGTTCCGGGACAGAGGTTGCTTGGGCACCCCTCCACTTT | CASSGSGTEVAWAPLHF
TRBJ2-7 | TRBV4-3 | TRBD2 | . | 16 | TGCGCCAGCAGCCAAGATCAACTAGCGGGCTCCTACGAGCAGTACTTC | CASSQDQLAGSYEQYF
TRBJ2-7 | TRBV2 | TRBD2 | . | 13 | TGTGCCAGCAGTGAACTAGCGGTCTACGAGCAGTACTTC | CASSELAVYEQYF
TRBJ1-2 | TRBV2 | . | . | 14 | TGTGCCAGCAGTGAATACAGGCAGGGTAGCGGCTACACCTTC | CASSEYRQGSGYTF
TRBJ2-1 | TRBV6-5 | TRBD2 | . | 13 | TGTGCCAGCGCACTAGCGGGAGAAGGTGAGCAGTTCTTC | CASALAGEGEQFF
TRBJ2-5 | TRBV5-5 | . | . | 14 | TGTGCCAGCAGCTTGTCTCCTGTAGTAGAGACCCAGTACTTC | CASSLSPVVETQYF
TRBJ1-5 | TRBV19 | . | . | 13 | TGTGCCAGTAGTATTAGTGTGTATCAGCCCCAGCATTTT | CASSISVYQPQHF
TRBJ1-2 | TRBV30 | . | . | 14 | TGTGCCTGGAGTGTAAGACTGCATAACTATGGCTACACCTTC | CAWSVRLHNYGYTF
TRBJ2-3 | TRBV18 | TRBD2 | . | 16 | TGTGCCAGCTCACCACACCTAGCGGGGATACCAGATACGCAGTATTTT | CASSPHLAGIPDTQYF
TRBJ2-7 | TRBV5-1 | . | . | 16 | TGCGCCAGCAGCTTGGGGTGGGGGGACAGCACCTACGAGCAGTACTTC | CASSLGWGDSTYEQYF
TRBJ1-1 | TRBV29-1 | TRBD1 | . | 13 | TGCAGCGTCGGGGACAGGGGAAACACTGAAGCTTTCTTT | CSVGDRGNTEAFF